These 15 T cell receptor beta chains originate from one sample sequenced in a study of T cells after yellow fever vaccination (dated by TCRdb to the late 2010s). This specimen's treatment or condition label, interpreted: live attenuated yellow fever vaccine strain. The library was generated by 5' RACE. TCRdb records Illumina HiSeq 2500 as the sequencer. TCRdb handled the public reads itself, with Q25 trimming in fastp and clone calling in MiXCR, and kept productive beta chains. For every CDR3 protein sequence, its rows merge into one entry that carries the most common genes and DNA. This sample gives approximately 110,000 distinct CDR3 sequences in total; about 7% of them show up just once. The leading ten clones occupy roughly 2.6% of the sample. This sample comprised CD4+ T cells sorted from PBMCs, obtained 9 to 10 days after the first yellow fever vaccination. The receptor set was obtained from a man aged 18 to 29 who received the YFV17D yellow fever vaccine.

The rearrangement uses TRBV19 and TRBJ2-5; D perhaps matches TRBD1 (6 bases). CDR3 length equals 21 residues. V gave up 10 bases and J gave up 0 bases, with 36 bases separating them. CDR1 is LNHDA, CDR2 SQIVND, per germline (reference sequence). The CDR3 sequence is CAKTLITPPRGLAKYQETQYF. The CDR3, as DNA: TGTGCCAAAACCCTCATTACGCCTCCCAGGGGTTTGGCTAAGTACCAAGAGACCCAGTACTTC.

In its sample, this clonotype was seen many times. This chain links TRBV7-2 with TRBJ1-5, with a weak D call TRBD1 (6 bases). CDR3 size: 13 residues. CDR1 SGHTA and CDR2 FQGNSA come from the germline V gene. The V and J ends lost 2 bases and 4 bases respectively, with 6 bases between them. The CDR3, as DNA: TGTGCCAGCAGCTTACAGGGGAATCAGCCCCAGCATTTT. It yields the protein CASSLQGNQPQHF.

The table lists this clonotype with a few counts. J is TRBJ2-5 and V is TRBV28; D tentatively fits TRBD1 or TRBD2 (6 bases each). Trimming shortened V by 7 bases and J by 7 bases, and 19 bases separated the two germline ends. The V gene's germline CDR1 is MDHEN and CDR2 SYDVKM. The CDR3 runs 14 residues. CDR3 sequence reads: CASKGTGGAVTQYF. Written as DNA, the CDR3 is TGTGCCAGCAAGGGAACCGGGGGCGCGGTGACCCAGTACTTC.

In this sample, this clonotype turned up many times. CDR3 nucleotide sequence: TGCGCCAGCAGCCAAGAAACTAAATCCTACGAGCAGTACTTC. Protein product: CASSQETKSYEQYF. The V call is TRBV4-1, the J call TRBJ2-7; the D is unclear. The CDR3 loop spans 14 amino acids. CDR1 is MGHRA and CDR2 is YSYEKL in the germline V gene. V shed 0 bases and J shed 1 base, with 7 bases lying between them.

This clonotype was counted at least ten times. This sequence joins TRBV5-6 and TRBJ1-5, with 7 bases lining up with TRBD1. Germline CDR1 SGHDT, CDR2 YYEEEE. Trimming cost V 4 bases and J 7 bases; bases outside gene matches: 8. The CDR3 totals 14 residues. CDR3 amino acids: CASSQGGSGQPQHF. The CDR3 DNA reads as TGTGCCAGCAGCCAGGGGGGGAGCGGGCAGCCCCAGCATTTT.

The chain employs TRBV11-2 and TRBJ1-2; TRBD1 matches at 7 bases. The junction had 15 bases not matched to a gene; V was cut back by 2 bases and J by 3 bases. This CDR3 region has 18 residues. The germline V gene has CDR1 SGHAT and CDR2 FQNNGV. The CDR3 region has the DNA TGTGCCAGCAGCTTAAACAGACAGGGCCTGAGGCGGGACTATGGCTACACCTTC. Translation gives CASSLNRQGLRRDYGYTF.

This clonotype was observed many times. This rearrangement joins TRBV12-3 or TRBV12-4 to TRBJ1-2; D may be TRBD1 (5 bases). The CDR3 runs to 15 residues. Trimming shortened V by 4 bases and J by 8 bases, and 20 bases separated the two germline ends. CDR3 coding DNA: TGTGCCAGCAGTTCCCTAGACCGACCGGGACGAGGCTACACCTTC. Translating it yields CASSSLDRPGRGYTF.

This clonotype was detected many times. The V gene is TRBV3-1, the J gene TRBJ2-7; D possibly matches TRBD1 or TRBD2 (5 bases each). Between the trimmed V and J ends, which lost 8 bases and 3 bases, there was a span of 14 bases. Looked up from germline, CDR1 is LGHDT and CDR2 is YNNKEL (reference sequence). The CDR3 has 13 amino acids. CDR3: CASSMGVFYEQYV. The CDR3, as DNA: TGTGCCAGCTCGATGGGGGTATTCTACGAGCAGTACGTC.

V gene TRBV7-9 combines with J gene TRBJ1-1; a possible D gene is TRBD1 (5 bases). Between the trimmed V and J ends, which lost 3 bases and 4 bases, there was a span of 12 bases. The CDR3 contains 14 residues. The germline V gene has CDR1 SEHNR and CDR2 FQNEAQ (reference sequence). CDR3 protein: CASSFWLDSTEAFF. CDR3 nucleotide sequence: TGTGCCAGCAGCTTTTGGCTCGACAGCACTGAAGCTTTCTTT.

This clonotype was counted many times. The V and J genes are TRBV18 and TRBJ2-5; 8 nucleotides match TRBD1. Germline values: CDR1 KGHSH, CDR2 LQKENI. The CDR3 is made up of 13 amino acids. The trim removed 4 bases at V and 3 bases at J, leaving 1 base unmatched. The CDR3 DNA follows: TGTGCCAGCTCACAGGGACAGGAAGAGACCCAGTACTTC. Its protein is CASSQGQEETQYF.

This clonotype was recorded at least ten times. This chain joins TRBV25-1 and TRBJ2-5; 8 nucleotides agree with TRBD1. The CDR3 is made up of 16 amino acids. Trimming at V came to 1 base and at J to 5 bases, leaving 9 bases not matched to a gene. Germline-derived CDR1 and CDR2 are MGHDK and SYGVNS. The CDR3 DNA is TGTGCCAGCAGTGAATTGAGGCAGGGGGCCGGGGAGACCCAGTACTTC. This gives the protein CASSELRQGAGETQYF.

The sample holds many counts of this clonotype. J is TRBJ2-5 and V is TRBV28, with a possible D match to TRBD2 (5 bases). Between the trimmed V and J ends, which lost 6 bases and 1 base, there was a span of 18 bases. The CDR3 is 16 residues long. The germline V gene encodes CDR1 MDHEN and CDR2 SYDVKM. As DNA, the CDR3 is TGTGCCAGCAGCCTCTTGGGCGGGTCAATCCAAGAGACCCAGTACTTC. This encodes CASSLLGGSIQETQYF.

This clonotype was observed a few times. The rearrangement uses TRBV5-1 and TRBJ1-1; D ambiguous. CDR1 SGHRS and CDR2 YFSETQ come from the germline V gene. The CDR3 is made up of 14 amino acids. Deletions cut 4 bases from V and 6 bases from J, with 16 bases between. The CDR3 reads CASSQGPTSSEAFF. DNA for the CDR3: TGCGCCAGCAGCCAAGGACCCACGTCTTCTGAAGCTTTCTTT.

This clonotype was seen ten or more times. The CDR3: CASRGGTYNEQFF. CDR3 coding DNA: TGTGCCAGCAGGGGCGGAACCTACAATGAGCAGTTCTTC. This chain links TRBV7-2 with TRBJ2-1; D gene uncertain. The CDR3 has 13 residues. The V gene lost 6 bases and the J gene lost 2 bases, with 8 bases spanning the gap. Germline V CDR1 and CDR2: SGHTA, FQGNSA.

The table lists this clonotype with many counts. This rearrangement joins TRBV28 to TRBJ2-2, with D perhaps matching TRBD1 or TRBD2 (5 bases each). Trimming removed 3 bases at V and 2 bases at J, with 16 bases between. The CDR3 sequence is 17 residues long. CDR1 is MDHEN, CDR2 SYDVKM, per germline. The CDR3 nucleotides are TGTGCCAGCAGTTTCCCCCCAGGGCGGGCTAACACCGGGGAGCTGTTTTTT. It is translated as CASSFPPGRANTGELFF.